The rows below give T cell receptor beta chains drawn from one sample of a study of cytomegalovirus exposure and HLA in healthy donors. The repertoire was sequenced with immunoSEQ multiplex PCR; TCRdb's copy has only in-frame clones and lacks some. The top ten hold 4% to 5% of the sample, which has roughly 120,000 clones, 74% seen once. Sequences were obtained from PBMCs. The receptors were sampled from a woman aged 50 to 60 in good health and CMV-seropositive. The CDR3 runs from the conserved cysteine through the conserved F or W. Each record gives: CDR3 DNA, CDR3 protein, J gene, V gene, D gene, clone size. The D gene is left open where the match is weak. Not all rows give a size; the values are once, few, many and, for expanded clones, a class.

CDR3nt: TGTGCCAGCTCACCACTCGCGGGGAACACCGGGGAGCTGTTTTTT
CDR3aa: CASSPLAGNTGELFF
j_gene: TRBJ2-2
v_gene: TRBV18
d_gene: -
abundance: -

CDR3nt: TGTGCCAGCAGCCTGACACCACAGGATGGCTACACCTTC
CDR3aa: CASSLTPQDGYTF
j_gene: TRBJ1-2
v_gene: TRBV7-2
d_gene: -
abundance: few

CDR3nt: TGTGCCAGCAGCCTAGCACCGACAGGGGACTATGGCTACACCTTC
CDR3aa: CASSLAPTGDYGYTF
j_gene: TRBJ1-2
v_gene: TRBV11-2
d_gene: TRBD1
abundance: once

CDR3nt: TGTGCCAGCAGCTTAGCGCGGAGTTCGAAGAATGAAAAACTGTTTTTT
CDR3aa: CASSLARSSKNEKLFF
j_gene: TRBJ1-4
v_gene: TRBV7-9
d_gene: -
abundance: few

CDR3nt: TGCGCCAGCAGCTTGACCTTCGGGGACTCTGGAAACACCATATATTTT
CDR3aa: CASSLTFGDSGNTIYF
j_gene: TRBJ1-3
v_gene: TRBV5-1
d_gene: -
abundance: -

CDR3nt: TGCGCCAGCATCCGATCTGGGACAGGGAAGAGTAAATTTGAAAAACTGTTTTTT
CDR3aa: CASIRSGTGKSKFEKLFF
j_gene: TRBJ1-4
v_gene: TRBV10-1
d_gene: TRBD1
abundance: -

CDR3nt: TGTGCCAGCAGCTTAGGGTACAGGGGGCCAACTAATGAAAAACTGTTTTTT
CDR3aa: CASSLGYRGPTNEKLFF
j_gene: TRBJ1-4
v_gene: TRBV7-2
d_gene: TRBD1
abundance: -

CDR3nt: TGTGCCAGCAGCCAAGATTGGGGCGTGGGGGGATCGGTATATCAGCCCCAGCATTTT
CDR3aa: CASSQDWGVGGSVYQPQHF
j_gene: TRBJ1-5
v_gene: TRBV4-2
d_gene: -
abundance: -

CDR3nt: TGTGCCAGGCCTACAGGGGATAGCAATCAGCCCCAGCATTTT
CDR3aa: CARPTGDSNQPQHF
j_gene: TRBJ1-5
v_gene: TRBV19
d_gene: TRBD1
abundance: -

CDR3nt: TGTGCCAGCAGTTCGGCTCTACGGGCAACTAATGAAAAACTGTTTTTT
CDR3aa: CASSSALRATNEKLFF
j_gene: TRBJ1-4
v_gene: TRBV7-8
d_gene: -
abundance: -

CDR3nt: TGCGCCAGCACCCACGGGACAGGGGGTACAAACACCATATATTTT
CDR3aa: CASTHGTGGTNTIYF
j_gene: TRBJ1-3
v_gene: TRBV5-1
d_gene: TRBD1
abundance: -

CDR3nt: TGTGCCAGCACCATAGGGGGGACAGGGAGGGGGGAGCAGTACTTC
CDR3aa: CASTIGGTGRGEQYF
j_gene: TRBJ2-7
v_gene: TRBV7-2
d_gene: TRBD1
abundance: -

CDR3nt: TGTGCCAGCAGCTTAGGAATGGGTCAGGGAAAAGTGCAGTACTTC
CDR3aa: CASSLGMGQGKVQYF
j_gene: TRBJ2-7
v_gene: TRBV7-8
d_gene: -
abundance: -

CDR3nt: TGTGCCAGCAGTGCCCGGGACCCGGGGGACGAGCAGTACTTC
CDR3aa: CASSARDPGDEQYF
j_gene: TRBJ2-7
v_gene: TRBV6-1
d_gene: -
abundance: -

CDR3nt: TGTGCCAGCAGCTTAGGGACAGGAATACGCTTCGGGGCCAACGTCCTGACTTTC
CDR3aa: CASSLGTGIRFGANVLTF
j_gene: TRBJ2-6
v_gene: TRBV7-9
d_gene: TRBD1
abundance: -

CDR3nt: TGTGCCACCACTCCCGGACAGGGTCAAGAGACCCAGTACTTC
CDR3aa: CATTPGQGQETQYF
j_gene: TRBJ2-5
v_gene: TRBV10-3
d_gene: TRBD1
abundance: -

CDR3nt: TGTGCCAGCAGCTTACCCGGACTAGGGGGCTACACCTTC
CDR3aa: CASSLPGLGGYTF
j_gene: TRBJ1-2
v_gene: TRBV7-2
d_gene: -
abundance: -

CDR3nt: TGTGCCAGCAGGGACAGTGAAAAACTGTTTTTT
CDR3aa: CASRDSEKLFF
j_gene: TRBJ1-4
v_gene: TRBV2
d_gene: -
abundance: medium-sized

CDR3nt: TGTGCCAGCAGGAAAATCGACAGAGCCTACGAGCAGTACTTC
CDR3aa: CASRKIDRAYEQYF
j_gene: TRBJ2-7
v_gene: TRBV2
d_gene: -
abundance: -

CDR3nt: TGTGCCGGGGGGGGTGAATATAATTCACCCCTCCACTTT
CDR3aa: CAGGGEYNSPLHF
j_gene: TRBJ1-6
v_gene: TRBV6-6
d_gene: -
abundance: once

CDR3nt: TGTGCCGGTGGCGGGACTAACTATGGCTACACCTTC
CDR3aa: CAGGGTNYGYTF
j_gene: TRBJ1-2
v_gene: TRBV30
d_gene: -
abundance: few

CDR3nt: TGTGCCAGCAGCGCGAACAGGGAAGAGTCACCCCTCCACTTT
CDR3aa: CASSANREESPLHF
j_gene: TRBJ1-6
v_gene: TRBV9
d_gene: -
abundance: -

CDR3nt: TGTGCCAGCAGCTTATTTGGGGAGAGTGAAGCTTTCTTT
CDR3aa: CASSLFGESEAFF
j_gene: TRBJ1-1
v_gene: TRBV11-3
d_gene: -
abundance: -

CDR3nt: TGTGCCACCAGCAGAGCGGGACAGGGAGAGACCCAGTACTTC
CDR3aa: CATSRAGQGETQYF
j_gene: TRBJ2-5
v_gene: TRBV15
d_gene: TRBD1
abundance: -

CDR3nt: TGCGCCAGCAGTGAGTCTAGGAACACTGAAGCTTTCTTT
CDR3aa: CASSESRNTEAFF
j_gene: TRBJ1-1
v_gene: TRBV10-1
d_gene: -
abundance: few

CDR3nt: TGTGCCAGCAGCTTGGGGGGGCTGGCCTATGGCTACACCTTC
CDR3aa: CASSLGGLAYGYTF
j_gene: TRBJ1-2
v_gene: TRBV5-4
d_gene: -
abundance: -

CDR3nt: TGTGCCAGCAGTTTAAACGCAGGGGTAGACACCTTC
CDR3aa: CASSLNAGVDTF
j_gene: TRBJ1-2
v_gene: TRBV28
d_gene: -
abundance: -

CDR3nt: TGTGCCAGCAGCGCATCCCCGACAGGGTGGGATGAGCAGTTCTTC
CDR3aa: CASSASPTGWDEQFF
j_gene: TRBJ2-1
v_gene: TRBV25-1
d_gene: TRBD1
abundance: -

CDR3nt: TGTGCCAGCAGCCAACTATTAAATTCACCCCTCCACTTT
CDR3aa: CASSQLLNSPLHF
j_gene: TRBJ1-6
v_gene: TRBV14
d_gene: -
abundance: -

CDR3nt: TGCGCCAGCAGTGAGGGCAAGTGGCGGGGGGACACAGATACGCAGTATTTT
CDR3aa: CASSEGKWRGDTDTQYF
j_gene: TRBJ2-3
v_gene: TRBV10-1
d_gene: TRBD2
abundance: once

CDR3nt: TGTGCCACCACGACACTGACAGTGGGAAACACCATATATTTT
CDR3aa: CATTTLTVGNTIYF
j_gene: TRBJ1-3
v_gene: TRBV19
d_gene: -
abundance: -

CDR3nt: TGTGCCAGCGGGCGGGGGGCTGGAGATACGCAGTATTTT
CDR3aa: CASGRGAGDTQYF
j_gene: TRBJ2-3
v_gene: TRBV2
d_gene: TRBD2
abundance: -

CDR3nt: TGTGCCAGCAGACTAGGGCGAATGAGAGCAGATACGCAGTATTTT
CDR3aa: CASRLGRMRADTQYF
j_gene: TRBJ2-3
v_gene: TRBV7-8
d_gene: -
abundance: -

CDR3nt: TGTGCCAGCAGTTTGGGGGCCAGCTCCTACGAGCAGTACTTC
CDR3aa: CASSLGASSYEQYF
j_gene: TRBJ2-7
v_gene: TRBV27
d_gene: -
abundance: -

CDR3nt: TGTGCCAGCAACCGCGACAGGGCTGGTGAGCAGTACTTC
CDR3aa: CASNRDRAGEQYF
j_gene: TRBJ2-7
v_gene: TRBV14
d_gene: TRBD1
abundance: few

CDR3nt: TGCAGTGCCTCTTCCTATGGCTACACCTTC
CDR3aa: CSASSYGYTF
j_gene: TRBJ1-2
v_gene: TRBV20-1
d_gene: -
abundance: -

CDR3nt: TGTGCCAGCAGCTTAACAGGGACGAACACCGGGGAGCTGTTTTTT
CDR3aa: CASSLTGTNTGELFF
j_gene: TRBJ2-2
v_gene: TRBV7-9
d_gene: -
abundance: -

CDR3nt: TGCGCCAGCAGCCAAGATTCGGGGAAAACCGGGGAGCTGTTTTTT
CDR3aa: CASSQDSGKTGELFF
j_gene: TRBJ2-2
v_gene: TRBV4-1
d_gene: -
abundance: -

CDR3nt: TGTGCCAGCTCACCGTTCGACAGGGAAGAGCAGTACTTC
CDR3aa: CASSPFDREEQYF
j_gene: TRBJ2-7
v_gene: TRBV18
d_gene: TRBD1
abundance: -

CDR3nt: TGTGCCAGCAAGCGAAGAGGGGGGGCCGTGGCAGATACGCAGTATTTT
CDR3aa: CASKRRGGAVADTQYF
j_gene: TRBJ2-3
v_gene: TRBV9
d_gene: -
abundance: -

CDR3nt: TGTGCTAGTGGTTTGACTCCGGGGGGGCACACCGGGGAGCTGTTTTTT
CDR3aa: CASGLTPGGHTGELFF
j_gene: TRBJ2-2
v_gene: TRBV12-5
d_gene: TRBD2
abundance: -

CDR3nt: TGTGCCAGCAGTTTGGTAGCGGGGGCGCACAATGAGCAGTTCTTC
CDR3aa: CASSLVAGAHNEQFF
j_gene: TRBJ2-1
v_gene: TRBV28
d_gene: TRBD2
abundance: -

CDR3nt: TGCGCCAGCAGCCAAGATCCCGGGACAGGCTATGGCTACACCTTC
CDR3aa: CASSQDPGTGYGYTF
j_gene: TRBJ1-2
v_gene: TRBV4-3
d_gene: TRBD1
abundance: -

CDR3nt: TGTGCCAGCTCATTCGGGAGGGATGGAAACACCATATATTTT
CDR3aa: CASSFGRDGNTIYF
j_gene: TRBJ1-3
v_gene: TRBV18
d_gene: -
abundance: -

CDR3nt: TGTGCCATCAGTCCCCCCGGGGGAGGCCGTAGTGAGCAGTTCTTC
CDR3aa: CAISPPGGGRSEQFF
j_gene: TRBJ2-1
v_gene: TRBV10-3
d_gene: -
abundance: once

CDR3nt: TGTGCCAGCTCCCTCCGTATCTATGGCTACACCTTC
CDR3aa: CASSLRIYGYTF
j_gene: TRBJ1-2
v_gene: TRBV5-4
d_gene: -
abundance: few

CDR3nt: TGTGCCAGCAGTGATGCTTTTCTGGCCTATGGCTACACCTTC
CDR3aa: CASSDAFLAYGYTF
j_gene: TRBJ1-2
v_gene: TRBV2
d_gene: -
abundance: -

CDR3nt: TGTGCCAGCAGCCAAAGCCTTTTGAGACAGGGGGCGACGGGGGCCAACGTCCTGACTTTC
CDR3aa: CASSQSLLRQGATGANVLTF
j_gene: TRBJ2-6
v_gene: TRBV4-2
d_gene: TRBD1
abundance: -

CDR3nt: TGTGCCAGCAGTATACTGAGTAGCGGGGGGGCGAGAACGCAGTATTTT
CDR3aa: CASSILSSGGARTQYF
j_gene: TRBJ2-3
v_gene: TRBV28
d_gene: TRBD2
abundance: -

CDR3nt: TGTGCCAGCAGTCCTCCAAAGCGGCTTTTGGGCGCTGAAGCTTTCTTT
CDR3aa: CASSPPKRLLGAEAFF
j_gene: TRBJ1-1
v_gene: TRBV27
d_gene: -
abundance: -

CDR3nt: TGTGCCATCAGTGAGCGACAGAATGAAAAACTGTTTTTT
CDR3aa: CAISERQNEKLFF
j_gene: TRBJ1-4
v_gene: TRBV10-3
d_gene: -
abundance: -

CDR3nt: TGTGCCAGCAGCCAGTTCACAGGGTCTCGAGAAAAACTGTTTTTT
CDR3aa: CASSQFTGSREKLFF
j_gene: TRBJ1-4
v_gene: TRBV14
d_gene: -
abundance: -

CDR3nt: TGTGCCAGCGATACGGCGGGGTCCCAAGAGACCCAGTACTTC
CDR3aa: CASDTAGSQETQYF
j_gene: TRBJ2-5
v_gene: TRBV28
d_gene: -
abundance: -

CDR3nt: TGTGCCAGCAGCGGACAGGGGGCGCGGAATAATTCACCCCTCCACTTT
CDR3aa: CASSGQGARNNSPLHF
j_gene: TRBJ1-6
v_gene: TRBV9
d_gene: TRBD1
abundance: -

CDR3nt: TGTGCCAGCAGCTTGGGGAGGTGGGCTGGAGTTGCAACTAATGAAAAACTGTTTTTT
CDR3aa: CASSLGRWAGVATNEKLFF
j_gene: TRBJ1-4
v_gene: TRBV5-8
d_gene: -
abundance: -

CDR3nt: TGTGCCAGCAATCGCCTAGCGGATTTCCAAGAGACCCAGTACTTC
CDR3aa: CASNRLADFQETQYF
j_gene: TRBJ2-5
v_gene: TRBV2
d_gene: TRBD2
abundance: -

CDR3nt: TGCGCCAGCAGCTTGGTTCTGCGGGGGAGAGATACGCAGTATTTT
CDR3aa: CASSLVLRGRDTQYF
j_gene: TRBJ2-3
v_gene: TRBV5-1
d_gene: TRBD2
abundance: -